The rows below give T cell receptor beta chains drawn from one sample of a study of PD-1 and CTLA-4 blockade in melanoma. Clones were sequenced by immunoSEQ multiplex PCR, and TCRdb holds only the in-frame ones, with some missing. The table shows tens of thousands of clones, with approximately 88% occurring only once. This specimen was CD8+ T cells from peripheral blood, taken before anti-PD-1 treatment. Every receptor here comes from a human donor with melanoma. Each CDR3 is given with its conserved first and last residue. The D gene is left open where the match is weak. Only some rows state a clone size, as once, few, many or a class for expanded clones.

NA NA TRBJ1-1 TRBV2 TGTGCCAGCAGCCCCGGATTGAACACTGAAGCTTTCTTT CASSPGLNTEAFF
NA NA TRBJ1-2 TRBV7-6 TGTGCCAGCAGCTTAGTTGGGGGTGGGTCCCCCTATGGCTACACCTTC CASSLVGGGSPYGYTF
TRBD2 NA TRBJ2-3 TRBV7-9 TGTGCCAGCACCTCCGGGACTAGCCAAGATACGCAGTATTTT CASTSGTSQDTQYF
TRBD1 NA TRBJ1-1 TRBV2 TGTGCCAGCAGGGACAGGGACCTCGCGGCTGAAGCTTTCTTT CASRDRDLAAEAFF
NA NA TRBJ1-5 TRBV4-1 TGCGCCAGCAGCCAAGAAAGGGGAGGGGAGAATCAGCCCCAGCATTTT CASSQERGGENQPQHF
TRBD2 few TRBJ2-1 TRBV19 TGTGCCAGTAGTATAGATCATGATAGCGGGTACAATGAGCAGTTCTTC CASSIDHDSGYNEQFF
TRBD2 NA TRBJ2-3 TRBV11-1 TGTGCCAGCAGCATCGGGACTAGCGGGGTCGATACGCAGTATTTT CASSIGTSGVDTQYF
NA NA TRBJ1-1 TRBV28 TGTGCCAGCAGTCCCATCAGATGGGGTCGGGACACTGAAGCTTTCTTT CASSPIRWGRDTEAFF
TRBD2 NA TRBJ2-5 TRBV13 TGTGCCAGCAGCTCCAGTTTAGCGGGGGTAAGGGAGACCCAGTACTTC CASSSSLAGVRETQYF
NA NA TRBJ2-2 TRBV9 TGTGCCAGCAGCCCTGGGATGGGCGGGGAGCTGTTTTTT CASSPGMGGELFF
NA NA TRBJ2-7 TRBV6-5 TGTGCCAGCAGCGTGGGCTCCTACGAGCAGTACTTC CASSVGSYEQYF
NA few TRBJ2-7 TRBV3-1/TRBV3-2 TGTGCCAGCAGCCAAGTTCTCAGATTATCGCATTTAGATTCCTACGAGCAGTACTTC CASSQVLRLSHLDSYEQYF
NA NA TRBJ2-2 TRBV15 TGTGCCACCAGCAGAGATTTAGGAGGGGCCAGCACCGGGGAGCTGTTTTTT CATSRDLGGASTGELFF
NA NA TRBJ2-5 TRBV4-1 TGCGCCAGCAGCCTCTGGGGGGGGGCCCAAGAGACCCAGTACTTC CASSLWGGAQETQYF
NA NA TRBJ2-1 TRBV18 TGTGCCAGCTCACCAGAGGCAATGGGGTACAATGAGCAGTTCTTC CASSPEAMGYNEQFF
NA NA TRBJ2-2 TRBV7-9 TGTGCCAGCAGCTTTCATACAGCGAACACCGGGGAGCTGTTTTTT CASSFHTANTGELFF
TRBD1 NA TRBJ2-7 TRBV27 TGTGCCAGCAGTCAAAACAAGGACAGGGCCCACGAGCAGTACTTC CASSQNKDRAHEQYF
NA once TRBJ2-3 TRBV27 TGTGCCAGCAGTTTAAGGGCGCGTAGCGGAAGCACAGATACGCAGTATTTT CASSLRARSGSTDTQYF
NA NA TRBJ2-7 TRBV25-1 TGTGCCAGCAGTGAATACGGGGATCTCTCCTACGAGCAGTACTTC CASSEYGDLSYEQYF
TRBD1 few TRBJ1-5 TRBV29-1 TGCAGCGTTCGCCGGACAGGGGGCGATCAGCCCCAGCATTTT CSVRRTGGDQPQHF
NA NA TRBJ1-1 TRBV27 TGTGCCAGCAGTATCGGCGGAAACACTGAAGCTTTCTTT CASSIGGNTEAFF
NA NA TRBJ2-7 TRBV18 TGTGCCAGCTCAGAGTTAGGAAACTCCTACGAGCAGTACTTC CASSELGNSYEQYF
NA NA TRBJ1-2 TRBV2 TGTGCCAGCAGTCCCCGGGGGGCTTATACTAACTATGGCTACACCTTC CASSPRGAYTNYGYTF
NA NA TRBJ1-1 TRBV6-5 TGTGCCAGCACTCCGGGGAAGGGCACTGAAGCTTTCTTT CASTPGKGTEAFF
TRBD2 NA TRBJ2-7 TRBV28 TGTGCCAGCAGCCCCGGGGGGTCCGAGCAGTACTTC CASSPGGSEQYF
NA once TRBJ2-7 TRBV28 TGTGCCAGCAGTCTACCCGGGACCTCCTACGAGCAGTACTTC CASSLPGTSYEQYF
NA once TRBJ1-1 TRBV12-3/TRBV12-4 TGTGCCAGCAGTCCCCCCGGAGGACGTGCTTTCTTT CASSPPGGRAFF
NA once TRBJ1-2 TRBV10-3 TGTGCCATCAGTGAGGGCAGCTATGGCTACACCTTC CAISEGSYGYTF
NA few TRBJ1-5 TRBV6-2/TRBV6-3 TGTGCCAGCAGCCTTGAAGAATACAATCAGCCCCAGCATTTT CASSLEEYNQPQHF
NA NA TRBJ2-2 TRBV9 TGTGCCAGCAGCTTTCCCCTAGAGCCGGGGAGAAACACCGGGGAGCTGTTTTTT CASSFPLEPGRNTGELFF
NA once TRBJ2-1 TRBV11-3 TGTGCCAGCAGCTTACTGCACGGGCCGGCTGTCGATGAGCAGTTCTTC CASSLLHGPAVDEQFF
NA NA TRBJ2-7 TRBV7-9 TGTGCCAGCAGCCAGGGGGACGGGGGAAATTCGCGAGAGCAGTACTTC CASSQGDGGNSREQYF
NA NA TRBJ2-1 TRBV7-6 TGTGCCAGCAGCTCGTCACCCCGGGCCGAATATGAGCAGTTCTTC CASSSSPRAEYEQFF
NA few TRBJ1-4 TRBV5-6 TGTGCCAGCAGCTTGGCCGGACGGGGGCCAACTAATGAAAAACTGTTTTTT CASSLAGRGPTNEKLFF
NA once TRBJ2-4 TRBV6-2/TRBV6-3 TGTGCCAGCAGTTATAGCAACATTCAGTACTTC CASSYSNIQYF
NA NA TRBJ2-6 TRBV18 TGTGCCAGCTCACCACCGGGCTCTGGGGCCAACGTCCTGACTTTC CASSPPGSGANVLTF
NA NA TRBJ2-2 TRBV28 TGTGCCAGCAGTCCACTCCAAGGGGCGAACACCGGGGAGCTGTTTTTT CASSPLQGANTGELFF
TRBD1 NA TRBJ2-7 TRBV3-1/TRBV3-2 TGTGCCAGCAGACAATTCCGGGACAGCCTAGGCGAGCAGTACTTC CASRQFRDSLGEQYF
NA NA TRBJ2-6 TRBV30 TGTGCCTGGAGGGAGGCAGGGGGGGCCAACGTCCTGACTTTC CAWREAGGANVLTF
NA NA TRBJ1-1 TRBV27 TGTGCCAGCAGCTTTAGGGCCCCGGGGGGGCGAAGTGAAGCTTTCTTT CASSFRAPGGRSEAFF
TRBD2 NA TRBJ2-1 TRBV19 TGTGCCAGTAGTCCGGGGCTAGCGGGGGGCGCTTACAATGAGCAGTTCTTC CASSPGLAGGAYNEQFF
NA NA TRBJ2-7 TRBV5-6 TGTGCCAGCAGCATGGGGACATCTTTGGACGAGCAGTACTTC CASSMGTSLDEQYF
TRBD1 NA TRBJ1-6 TRBV16 TGTGCCAGCAGCCAATTCATGACGGGGACAGGGAATTCACCCCTCCACTTT CASSQFMTGTGNSPLHF
NA once TRBJ2-7 TRBV28 TGTGCCAGCAGCTATTCGCAGTACGAGCAGTACTTC CASSYSQYEQYF
NA NA TRBJ1-2 TRBV27 TGTGCCAGCAGTTTACTTACGGGCTATGGCTACACCTTC CASSLLTGYGYTF
NA NA TRBJ1-3 TRBV10-3 TGTGCCATCAGTGATACCGGACAGTACTCTGGAAACACCATATATTTT CAISDTGQYSGNTIYF
NA once TRBJ2-7 TRBV3-1/TRBV3-2 TGTGCCAGCAGCCAAGGGACAGTGGTCGAGCAGTACTTC CASSQGTVVEQYF
NA NA TRBJ1-1 TRBV27 TGTGCCAGCAGTACCTGGTCTGGGGGGGAAGCTTTCTTT CASSTWSGGEAFF
TRBD1 NA TRBJ2-1 TRBV5-1 TGCGCCAGCAGCCCGGGACAGGGGTACAATGAGCAGTTCTTC CASSPGQGYNEQFF
NA NA TRBJ2-3 TRBV12-3/TRBV12-4 TGTGCCAGCAGTTATAGCACAGATACGCAGTATTTT CASSYSTDTQYF
NA NA TRBJ2-1 TRBV9 TGTGCCAGCAGCGTAGGAGCGGAAGGCGGCTCCTACAATGAGCAGTTCTTC CASSVGAEGGSYNEQFF
NA NA TRBJ1-5 TRBV15 TGTGCCACCAGCAGGGACGGAAGCAATCAGCCCCAGCATTTT CATSRDGSNQPQHF
NA once TRBJ1-1 TRBV30 TGTGCCTGGAGTGCCTTAGGAGACACTGAAGCTTTCTTT CAWSALGDTEAFF
TRBD2 NA TRBJ2-7 TRBV4-2 TGTGCCAGCAGCCCCCCTCAGGCCACGAGCGGGGGCCCCCGGTACGAGCAGTACTTC CASSPPQATSGGPRYEQYF
NA NA TRBJ2-7 TRBV10-3 TGTGCCATCAGTGGCTTACTGGACACCTACGAGCAGTACTTC CAISGLLDTYEQYF